This entry concerns a single T cell receptor (beta chain). Per germline, CDR1 SGHNT and CDR2 YYREEE (reference sequence). Trimming shortened V by 4 bases and J by 5 bases, and 14 bases separated the two germline ends. This CDR3 has 14 amino acids. The data are from a study of blood T cell repertoires in COVID-19. Background on the study: From T cells, B-cell-depleted T cells, or PBMCs came the material, which was cDNA or gDNA.

The method was immunoSEQ multiplex PCR; TCRdb's version includes in-frame clones alone and lacks a portion of them. The repertoire holds roughly 200,000 clones, with approximately 85% as singletons. The origin of this receptor is a human donor with active or convalescent COVID-19. The donor label of this sample is uncertain. The chain employs TRBV5-4 and TRBJ2-3; D is perhaps TRBD1 (6 bases). What was sequenced was peripheral blood. The DNA of the CDR3 is TGTGCCAGCAGCCTATCAGGGGTGCAAGATACGCAGTATTTT. Protein sequence: CASSLSGVQDTQYF.